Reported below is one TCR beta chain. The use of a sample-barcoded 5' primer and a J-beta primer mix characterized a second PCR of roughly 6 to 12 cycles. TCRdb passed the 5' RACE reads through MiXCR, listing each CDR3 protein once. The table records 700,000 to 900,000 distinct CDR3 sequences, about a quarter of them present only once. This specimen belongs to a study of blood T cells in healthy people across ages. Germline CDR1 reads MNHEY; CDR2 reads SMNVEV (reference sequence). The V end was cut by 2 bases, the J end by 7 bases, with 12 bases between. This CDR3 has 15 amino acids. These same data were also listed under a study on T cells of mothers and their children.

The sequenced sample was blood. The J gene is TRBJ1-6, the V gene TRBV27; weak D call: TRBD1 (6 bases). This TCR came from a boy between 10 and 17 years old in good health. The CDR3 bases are TGTGCCAGCAGTTTAGAGGGGGTGAGGAATTCACCCCTCCACTTT. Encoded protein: CASSLEGVRNSPLHF.